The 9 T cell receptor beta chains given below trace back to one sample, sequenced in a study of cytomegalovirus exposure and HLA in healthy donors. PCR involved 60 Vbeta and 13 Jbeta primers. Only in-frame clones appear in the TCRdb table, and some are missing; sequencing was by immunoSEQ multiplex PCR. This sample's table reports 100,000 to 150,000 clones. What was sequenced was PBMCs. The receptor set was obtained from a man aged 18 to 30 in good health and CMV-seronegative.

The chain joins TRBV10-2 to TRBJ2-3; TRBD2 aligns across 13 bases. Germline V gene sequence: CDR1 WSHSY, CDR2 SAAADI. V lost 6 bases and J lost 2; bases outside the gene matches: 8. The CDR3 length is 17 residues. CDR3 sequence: CASRPGLAGRYTDTQYF. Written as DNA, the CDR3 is TGCGCCAGCAGACCGGGACTAGCGGGGAGATACACAGATACGCAGTATTTT.

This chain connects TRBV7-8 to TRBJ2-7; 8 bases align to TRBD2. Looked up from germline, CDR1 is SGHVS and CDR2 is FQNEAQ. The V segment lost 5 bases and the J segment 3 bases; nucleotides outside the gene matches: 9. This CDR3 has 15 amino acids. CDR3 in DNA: TGTGCCAGCAGCCCCCCCGGGCTAGCGGGCTACGAGCAGTACTTC. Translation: CASSPPGLAGYEQYF.

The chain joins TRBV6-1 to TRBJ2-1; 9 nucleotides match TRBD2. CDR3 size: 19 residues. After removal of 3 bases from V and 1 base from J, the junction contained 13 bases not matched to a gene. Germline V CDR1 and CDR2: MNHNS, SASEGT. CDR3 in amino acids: CASSDIYRGGALSYNEQFF. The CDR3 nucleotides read TGTGCCAGCAGTGATATTTATCGCGGGGGGGCCTTATCCTACAATGAGCAGTTCTTC.

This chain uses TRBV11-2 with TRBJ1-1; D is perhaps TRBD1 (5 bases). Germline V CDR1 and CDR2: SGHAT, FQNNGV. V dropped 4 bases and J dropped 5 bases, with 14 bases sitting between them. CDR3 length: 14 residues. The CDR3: CASSYKPGGTEAFF. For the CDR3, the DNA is TGTGCCAGCAGCTACAAACCGGGGGGAACTGAAGCTTTCTTT.

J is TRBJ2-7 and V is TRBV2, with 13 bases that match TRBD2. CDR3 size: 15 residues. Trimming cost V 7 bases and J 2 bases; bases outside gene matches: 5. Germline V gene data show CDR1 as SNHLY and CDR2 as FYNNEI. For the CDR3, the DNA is TGTGCCAGCAAGGGACTAGCGGGGTTTACCTACGAGCAGTACTTC. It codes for CASKGLAGFTYEQYF.

DNA for the CDR3: TGTGCCAGCAGCTTACCTTCTGGCAGATTGAACACTGAAGCTTTCTTT. Encoded protein: CASSLPSGRLNTEAFF. The rearrangement links TRBV7-9 to TRBJ1-1; D not resolved. Germline V CDR1 and CDR2: SEHNR, FQNEAQ (reference sequence). This CDR3 has 16 residues. The V end was cut by 2 bases, the J end by 0 bases, with 13 bases between.

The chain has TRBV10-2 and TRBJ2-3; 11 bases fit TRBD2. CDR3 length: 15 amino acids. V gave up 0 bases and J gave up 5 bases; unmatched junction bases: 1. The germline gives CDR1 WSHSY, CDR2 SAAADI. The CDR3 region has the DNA TGCGCCAGCAGTGAGTCGACTAGCGGGGTAGATACGCAGTATTTT. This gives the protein CASSESTSGVDTQYF.

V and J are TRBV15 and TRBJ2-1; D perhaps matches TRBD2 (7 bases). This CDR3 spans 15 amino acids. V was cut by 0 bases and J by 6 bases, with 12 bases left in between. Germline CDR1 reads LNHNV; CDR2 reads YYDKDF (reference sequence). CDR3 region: CATSRDRGRGNEQFF. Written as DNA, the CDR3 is TGTGCCACCAGCAGAGATAGGGGGAGGGGCAATGAGCAGTTCTTC. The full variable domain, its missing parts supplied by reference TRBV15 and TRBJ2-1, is DAMVIQNPRYQVTQFGKPVTLSCSQTLNHNVMYWYQQKSSQAPKLLFHYYDKDFNNEADTPDNFQSRRPNTSFCFLDIRSPGLGDTAMYLCATSRDRGRGNEQFFGPGTRLTVL.

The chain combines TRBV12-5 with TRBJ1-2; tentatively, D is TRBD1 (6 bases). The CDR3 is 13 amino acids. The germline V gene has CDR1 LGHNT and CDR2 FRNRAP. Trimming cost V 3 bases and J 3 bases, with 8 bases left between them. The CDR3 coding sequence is TGTGCTAGTGGTTTAGGACAGTACTATGGCTACACCTTC. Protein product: CASGLGQYYGYTF. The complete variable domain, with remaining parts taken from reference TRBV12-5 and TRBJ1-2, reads DARVTQTPRHKVTEMGQEVTMRCQPILGHNTVFWYRQTMMQGLELLAYFRNRAPLDDSGMPKDRFSAEMPDATLATLKIQPSEPRDSAVYFCASGLGQYYGYTFGSGTRLTVV.